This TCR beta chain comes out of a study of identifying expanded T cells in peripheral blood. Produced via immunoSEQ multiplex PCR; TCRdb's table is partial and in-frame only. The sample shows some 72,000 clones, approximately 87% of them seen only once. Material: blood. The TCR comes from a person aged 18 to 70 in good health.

As DNA, the CDR3 is TGTGCCAGCAGCTATACGTCTGGCGGACTTTACAATGAGCAGTTCTTC. Encoded protein: CASSYTSGGLYNEQFF. This chain uses TRBV5-6 with TRBJ2-1; maybe TRBD2 (5 bases). The germline V gene has CDR1 SGHDT and CDR2 YYEEEE. Trimming removed 3 bases at V and 4 bases at J, with 17 bases between. The CDR3 length is 16 residues.